This record covers a single T cell receptor beta chain. CDR1 is KGHSH and CDR2 is LQKENI in the germline V gene. This CDR3 contains 16 residues. Losses at the gene ends were 4 bases for V and 5 bases for J; bases not matched to a gene: 7. As originally analysed: Amplification of reference gene primers provided the estimated nucleated cell counts. Sequencing was performed with immunoSEQ multiplex PCR; in TCRdb, only in-frame clones are kept and a portion is missing. The D gene and trimming were derived from the DNA, and the V and J assignments and clone size from that table. The sample holds roughly 170,000 clones, approximately 87% seen once. These data come from a study of blood T cell repertoires in COVID-19. Study-level background: COVID-19 samples collected from the United States, Italy and Spain covered acute and convalescent phases.

V and J are TRBV18 and TRBJ2-5; 13 bases align to TRBD2. The receptor's source is a man between 65 and 85 years old with active or convalescent COVID-19. Sequencing was performed on peripheral blood. The CDR3 here is CASSLIPTSGRETQYF. CDR3 bases: TGTGCCAGCTCACTTATACCGACTAGCGGGAGGGAGACCCAGTACTTC.